The 25 T cell receptor beta chains in this list originate from one sample, sequenced in a study of shared clonotypes between healthy human individuals. TCRdb keeps only in-frame clones here, not all; method: immunoSEQ multiplex PCR. The repertoire consists of a few million clones, with more than 85% occurring once and the leading ten covering 0.39%. Specimen: naive CD4+ T cells from PBMCs. The subset was: CD45RA+ positively selected. These TCRs come from a man between 18 and 35 years old in good health. Some clones in this sample may be carry-over from other donors' samples.

Details on this clone: The sample holds other DNA sequences that translate to the same CDR3. J is TRBJ2-5 and V is TRBV7-9; either TRBD1 or TRBD2 may supply D (5 bases each). CDR1 SEHNR and CDR2 FQNEAQ come from the germline V gene (reference sequence). CDR3 length equals 14 residues. V was pared by 4 bases and J by 1 base, with 10 bases between. CDR3: CASSSTGAQETQYF. For the CDR3, the DNA is TGTGCCAGCAGCTCAACCGGGGCCCAAGAGACCCAGTACTTC.

The gene calls are TRBV5-1 and TRBJ2-2, with D tentatively TRBD1 (8 bases). CDR3 length: 16 residues. The ends were cut back, 4 bases at V and 5 bases at J, with 18 bases in the middle. Germline V gives CDR1 SGHRS, CDR2 YFSETQ. Written as DNA, the CDR3 is TGCGCCAGCAGCCCCAGGGGGCGGGAGAGGACCGGGGAGCTGTTTTTT. Protein product: CASSPRGRERTGELFF. The whole variable domain, remainder taken from reference TRBV5-1 and TRBJ2-2, is KAGVTQTPRYLIKTRGQQVTLSCSPISGHRSVSWYQQTPGQGLQFLFEYFSETQRNKGNFPGRFSGRQFSNSRSEMNVSTLELGDSALYLCASSPRGRERTGELFFGEGSRLTVL.

The V gene is TRBV7-6, the J gene TRBJ2-2; D unclear. Trimming shortened V by 2 bases and J by 1 base, and 11 bases separated the two germline ends. The CDR3 has 16 amino acids. The V gene's germline CDR1 is SGHVS and CDR2 FNYEAQ. The CDR3 reads CASSLMSTQNTGELFF. Here the CDR3 DNA reads TGTGCCAGCAGCTTAATGTCGACACAGAACACCGGGGAGCTGTTTTTT.

The chain uses TRBV25-1 and TRBJ2-1; D possibly uses TRBD1 or TRBD2 (5 bases each). This CDR3 has 15 amino acids. In germline, CDR1 is MGHDK, CDR2 SYGVNS. Trimming stripped 2 bases from V and 7 bases from J, with 15 bases between. CDR3 residues: CASSENPPGANEQFF. For the CDR3, the DNA is TGTGCCAGCAGTGAAAACCCCCCCGGGGCGAATGAGCAGTTCTTC. Drawing the rest from reference TRBV25-1 and TRBJ2-1, the complete variable domain is EADIYQTPRYLVIGTGKKITLECSQTMGHDKMYWYQQDPGMELHLIHYSYGVNSTEKGDLSSESTVSRIRTEHFPLTLESARPSHTSQYLCASSENPPGANEQFFGPGTRLTVL.

CDR3 in DNA: TGTGCCAGCAGCGTAGCGTGGTCAGGGGAAAACTATGGCTACACCTTC. It is translated as CASSVAWSGENYGYTF. The chain couples TRBV9 to TRBJ1-2; TRBD1 might be the D (6 bases). V was shortened by 0 bases and J by 2 bases, with 14 bases between the two germline ends. This CDR3 is 16 amino acids long. Germline V gene sequence: CDR1 SGDLS, CDR2 YYNGEE.

The chain uses TRBV21-1 and TRBJ1-5; the tabulated D call, TRBD1, remains unverified against the DNA. TRBV21-1 constitutes a pseudogene. This CDR3 comprises 14 residues. In DNA form, the CDR3 reads TGTGCCACTTGGGACAACCAGGGTAATCAGCCCCAGCATTTT. Its translation is CATWDNQGNQPQHF.

The genes are TRBV7-7 and TRBJ2-3; 10 nucleotides align to TRBD2. This CDR3 region has 15 residues. The ends lost 5 bases at V and 1 base at J; junction bases unmatched: 3. Germline loops: CDR1 SSHAT, CDR2 FNYEAQ (reference sequence). CDR3 region: CASSPGTSGTDTQYF. The CDR3 DNA is TGTGCCAGCAGCCCCGGGACTAGCGGCACAGATACGCAGTATTTT.

The rearrangement uses TRBV9 and TRBJ2-2; TRBD2 is a possible D gene (5 bases). V was clipped by 0 bases and J by 1 base, with 10 bases between them. Germline CDR1 is SGDLS and CDR2 is YYNGEE. This CDR3 has 16 amino acids. The DNA of the CDR3 is TGTGCCAGCAGCGTAGGAGGGAACCGGAACACCGGGGAGCTGTTTTTT. It specifies CASSVGGNRNTGELFF. The full variable domain, its missing parts supplied by reference TRBV9 and TRBJ2-2, is DSGVTQTPKHLITATGQRVTLRCSPRSGDLSVYWYQQSLDQGLQFLIQYYNGEERAKGNILERFSAQQFPDLHSELNLSSLELGDSALYFCASSVGGNRNTGELFFGEGSRLTVL.

The J gene is TRBJ1-4, the V gene TRBV5-1; a possible D gene is TRBD1 (5 bases). CDR3 length equals 15 residues. Germline-derived CDR1 and CDR2 are SGHRS and YFSETQ. With 2 bases removed from V and 5 bases from J, the gap between germline ends came to 13 bases. CDR3 residues: CASSFSGSRNEKLFF. CDR3 sequence (DNA): TGCGCCAGCAGCTTCTCAGGGAGTAGAAATGAAAAACTGTTTTTT.

This clone was detected a few times. This specimen includes other DNA sequences encoding the same CDR3. The chain uses TRBV7-2 and TRBJ2-7; the D is unclear. V gave up 1 base and J gave up 0 bases, with 7 bases separating them. Germline V gene sequence: CDR1 SGHTA, CDR2 FQGNSA. This CDR3 has 14 residues. Written as DNA, the CDR3 is TGTGCCAGCAGCTTAGAGGGCAGCTCCTACGAGCAGTACTTC. It is translated as CASSLEGSSYEQYF.

This CDR3 is CASSLGPGQGQETQYF. CDR3 nucleotides: TGTGCCAGCAGCTTAGGCCCCGGACAGGGCCAAGAGACCCAGTACTTC. V gene TRBV7-2 combines with J gene TRBJ2-5; 8 positions match TRBD1. The CDR3 has 16 residues. Germline V gene sequence: CDR1 SGHTA, CDR2 FQGNSA. V was clipped by 1 base and J by 1 base; unmatched bases: 5.

This sequence joins TRBV5-6 and TRBJ2-1, with 10 nucleotides matching TRBD2. The CDR3 runs 15 residues. Looked up from germline, CDR1 is SGHDT and CDR2 is YYEEEE. Unmatched junction bases numbered 4, after V lost 4 bases and J lost 3 bases. CDR3 in amino acids: CASSRSGRVYNEQFF. CDR3 DNA sequence: TGTGCCAGCAGCCGGAGCGGGAGGGTCTACAATGAGCAGTTCTTC. Full variable domain (rest looked up from reference TRBV5-6 and TRBJ2-1): DAGVTQSPTHLIKTRGQQVTLRCSPKSGHDTVSWYQQALGQGPQFIFQYYEEEERQRGNFPDRFSGHQFPNYSSELNVNALLLGDSALYLCASSRSGRVYNEQFFGPGTRLTVL.

This chain uses TRBV7-9 with TRBJ2-1; D is ambiguous. The ends were cut back, 5 bases at V and 5 bases at J, with 7 bases in the middle. The CDR3 totals 12 residues. Per the germline V gene, CDR1 is SEHNR and CDR2 is FQNEAQ (reference sequence). The chain's CDR3 is CASSAQDNEQFF. CDR3 coding DNA: TGTGCCAGCAGCGCCCAGGACAATGAGCAGTTCTTC.

The chain couples TRBV4-2 to TRBJ2-7, with 13 bases that match TRBD2. The V and J ends lost 1 base and 5 bases, in that order; junction bases with no gene match: 5. The CDR3 loop spans 16 amino acids. Germline V gene lookup returns CDR1 LGHNA and CDR2 YNFKEQ. The CDR3 DNA reads as TGTGCCAGCAGCCAAGGACTAGCGGGAGGAGGCAACGAGCAGTACTTC. As protein: CASSQGLAGGGNEQYF.

The CDR3 loop reads CASSSYPGLHPTQYF. The CDR3 DNA reads TGTGCCAGCAGTTCCTACCCAGGACTCCACCCCACGCAGTATTTT. The chain recombines TRBV28 with TRBJ2-3; D might be TRBD2 (5 bases). The ends were cut back, 4 bases at V and 9 bases at J, with 20 bases in the middle. The length of the CDR3 is 15 residues. CDR1 MDHEN and CDR2 SYDVKM come from the germline V gene.

The rearrangement uses TRBV14 and TRBJ1-2; 9 bases fit TRBD1. Trimming at V came to 5 bases and at J to 7 bases, leaving 8 bases not matched to a gene. Germline CDR1 is SGHDN and CDR2 is FVKESK. The CDR3 loop spans 14 amino acids. CDR3 sequence reads: CASSVQGAVIGYTF. CDR3 nucleotides: TGTGCCAGCAGCGTACAGGGGGCGGTGATTGGCTACACCTTC.

V and J are TRBV6-5 and TRBJ2-3, with 8 bases fitting TRBD2. The V and J ends lost 8 bases and 1 base, in that order; junction bases with no gene match: 5. Germline CDR1 and CDR2: MNHEY and SVGAGI. The CDR3 sequence is 14 residues long. CDR3 nucleotide sequence: TGTGCCAGCGGGGCGGGAGGCCGCACAGATACGCAGTATTTT. As protein: CASGAGGRTDTQYF.

This chain links TRBV30 with TRBJ1-5; D unresolved. The V gene lost 0 bases and the J gene lost 7 bases, with 10 bases spanning the gap. Germline CDR1 and CDR2: GTSNPN and SVGIG (reference sequence). The CDR3 has 13 residues. The CDR3 protein is CAWSVGFSQPQHF. In DNA form, the CDR3 reads TGTGCCTGGAGTGTGGGGTTTTCACAGCCCCAGCATTTT. Full variable domain (rest looked up from reference TRBV30 and TRBJ1-5): SQTIHQWPATLVQPVGSPLSLECTVEGTSNPNLYWYRQAAGRGLQLLFYSVGIGQISSEVPQNLSASRPQDRQFILSSKKLLLSDSGFYLCAWSVGFSQPQHFGDGTRLSIL.

In regard to this clone: In the same sample, other DNA sequences code for this CDR3. This sequence joins TRBV9 and TRBJ2-3; D ambiguous. The CDR3 is 13 amino acids. The germline gives CDR1 SGDLS, CDR2 YYNGEE. V lost 3 bases and J 0 bases, leaving 5 bases between the germline ends. CDR3 sequence: CASSATSTDTQYF. CDR3 coding DNA: TGTGCCAGCAGCGCGACTAGCACAGATACGCAGTATTTT.

A few counts support this clone. The rearrangement joins TRBV19 to TRBJ1-1, with 8 bases matching TRBD1. CDR1 is LNHDA and CDR2 is SQIVND in the germline V gene (reference sequence). This CDR3 spans 12 amino acids. V trimming: 4 bases; J trimming: 8 bases; junction bases outside the gene matches: 3. CDR3 amino acids: CASSKYRGEAFF. CDR3 coding DNA: TGTGCCAGTAGTAAATACAGGGGGGAAGCTTTCTTT.

The V call is TRBV7-9, the J call TRBJ1-1; weak D call: TRBD1 (5 bases). CDR1 is SEHNR and CDR2 is FQNEAQ in the germline V gene (reference sequence). There are 14 residues in the CDR3. Deletions cut 8 bases from V and 1 base from J, with 14 bases between. CDR3 amino acids: CASGSWGGNTEAFF. The DNA of the CDR3 is TGTGCCAGCGGATCATGGGGGGGGAACACTGAAGCTTTCTTT.

The J gene is TRBJ2-3, the V gene TRBV6-1; 8 bases fit TRBD2. Germline values: CDR1 MNHNS, CDR2 SASEGT. The CDR3 is 15 amino acids. With V trimmed by 3 bases and J by 3 bases, 5 bases remained unmatched. The CDR3 bases are TGTGCCAGCAGTGATACGGGAGGGACAACAGATACGCAGTATTTT. This gives the protein CASSDTGGTTDTQYF.

With respect to this clone: The same CDR3 also results from other DNA sequences found in this sample. The chain couples TRBV5-1 to TRBJ2-5; 7 bases match TRBD2. This CDR3 has 13 residues. Per the germline V gene, CDR1 is SGHRS and CDR2 is YFSETQ. The ends lost 0 bases at V and 4 bases at J; junction bases unmatched: 0. The CDR3 spells CASSLGGGETQYF. In nucleotides, the CDR3 is TGCGCCAGCAGCTTGGGCGGGGGAGAGACCCAGTACTTC.

For this clone: Distinct nucleotide sequences in the sample also encode this CDR3. V and J are TRBV7-2 and TRBJ1-6; weak D call: TRBD1 (6 bases). V lost 1 base, J lost 10 bases, and 8 bases lay in between. CDR1 is SGHTA and CDR2 is FQGNSA in the germline V gene. The CDR3 has 13 residues. The CDR3, as DNA: TGTGCCAGCAGCTTAGAGAGGGGGTCACCCCTCCACTTT. Translated, it gives CASSLERGSPLHF.

V and J are TRBV11-2 and TRBJ2-7, with 7 bases that match TRBD2. Trimming cost V 3 bases and J 12 bases; bases outside gene matches: 8. CDR3 length: 12 residues. Germline loops: CDR1 SGHAT, CDR2 FQNNGV. This chain's CDR3 is CASSFGERDVYF. The CDR3 DNA is TGTGCCAGCAGCTTTGGCGAGCGGGACGTGTACTTC.